The subject of this entry is one T cell receptor beta chain. Its antigen remains unidentified. Qualities for individual bases were not recorded, and no much larger clone is one base off. The CDR3 has 15 amino acids, counting the end cysteine and phenylalanine. This entry keeps only the CDR3 DNA: 45 bases, framed from base 1. The V end loses 5 bases and the J end loses 2 bases, and a stretch of 14 bases separates them. The germline V gene specifies SGHAT as CDR1 and FQNNGV as CDR2. The sample belongs to a study of shared clonotypes between healthy human individuals (dated by TCRdb to 2018 to 2021). For context, the study as a whole: Three men and two women, aged 18 to 49 years, made up the cohort. For each donor, CD4 naive and CD4 memory were each given three plates, CD8 naive was given two plates, and CD8 memory was given one plate. Between about 0.85 and 9.5 billion PBMCs per donor were obtained by leukapheresis. To increase sequencing depth and limit assay-specific biases, TCR repertoire library preparation and sequencing were carried out by different laboratories using diverse techniques. The study deeply sequenced blood TCR repertoires of five healthy adults to estimate repertoire size and the extent of clonotype sharing between individuals. What the authors observed across the whole study: Compared with non-shared clonotypes, the clonotypes found in all four sorted-subset donors had higher generation probabilities. Because the study included a small number of donors, the genetic and exposure-history diversity represented was limited. Even with the large sequencing depth, rarefaction of the sorted-subset datasets indicated that sequencing was incomplete. Naive subsets generally had larger estimated clonotype richness than memory subsets. Sampling was limited to blood, and TCR repertoires in tissue likely differ from TCR repertoires in blood. Sharing across a few donors was observed for about 5% of naive CD4, about 3.2% of naive CD8, 2.3% of memory CD4, and about 0.4% of memory CD8 clonotypes. Pairwise subsampling indicated that sequencing depth was expected to affect the degree of clonotype sharing among donors.

Using the deep immunoSEQ assay, multiplex PCR amplified TCR CDR3 regions from genomic DNA. Extracted genomic DNA from each cell subset was distributed evenly across all wells of several immunoSEQ 96-well plates, and each plate was treated as a replicate. For sorted subsets, roughly 200 ng of genomic DNA, equivalent to tens of thousands of T cell genomes, went into each replicate PCR. Purified libraries were measured with a Qubit 3.0 fluorometer, size-checked on a Bioanalyzer 2100, and measured again with the KAPA Library Quantification kit. Every immunoSEQ 96-well plate was sequenced on a dedicated single-read 150-cycle Illumina NextSeq 550 flow cell. Turning to the authors' computational methods: Because only junctional sequences without quality scores were contained in the immunoSEQ output, filtering matching that applied to full-length reads could not be performed. Sequences were annotated with PyIR, a Python wrapper for IgBLAST v1.9, using IMGT germline references to assign V/J genes and CDR3. Any read was removed if the V/J assignment was weak (E-value above 1e-6), the CDR3 was missing, or the read contained stop codons, out-of-frame junctions, or ambiguous translated residues. V3J clonotypes were defined as sequences sharing an identical inferred V gene, J gene, and CDR3 amino acid sequence. To compute the percentage overlap between repertoires, the number of shared unique clonotypes was divided by the size of the smaller repertoire. RTK rarefaction, the Chao1 estimator, and Recon v2.1 estimates of unobserved clonotypes were used to assess repertoire richness. Generation probabilities for all TCRbeta clonotypes obtained by the gDNA method from a handful of donors were computed using OLGA. In TCRdb, the immuneACCESS table is reduced to in-frame sequences with V and J assigned. These tables do not hold every clone; where another copy was compared, an unresolved V gene accounts for under half, and the others remain unexplained. D and trimming come from the DNA, and the V and J calls and clone size come from that table. This sample has 2 million to 3 million clones in its table, and roughly 93% of those were observed once. The ten largest clones take up 0.36% of the sample.

The donors were healthy, HIV-negative adults who had no recently reported acute infections or vaccinations. All donors were Caucasian adults living in Nashville, Tennessee, USA. CD4+ T cells were enriched through magnetic negative selection, after which naive cells were positively selected on CD45RA and the remaining negative fraction served as the memory subset. After blood collection by leukapheresis, PBMCs were isolated using Ficoll-Histopaque density gradient centrifugation and then cryopreserved in the vapor phase of liquid nitrogen. Analytical flow cytometry was used to check the purity and quantity of every magnetically sorted T cell population. From each sorted fraction, genomic DNA was isolated and quantified by UV absorbance on a Nanodrop 2000c.

The rearrangement joined TRBV11-2 to TRBJ2-3; the D segment is perhaps TRBD1 or TRBD2, each sharing 5 matched bases. Sequencing was carried out using naive CD4+ T cells from PBMCs. The cell subset or site label, read with the paper, signifies: CD45RA+ positively selected. The TCR originated in a man between 18 and 35 years old in good health. Some clones in this sample may be carry-over from other donors' samples. The DNA is as follows: TGTGCCAGCAGCGCCGGGACGGTTAACACAGATACGCAGTATTTT. Its amino acids are CASSAGTVNTDTQYF.